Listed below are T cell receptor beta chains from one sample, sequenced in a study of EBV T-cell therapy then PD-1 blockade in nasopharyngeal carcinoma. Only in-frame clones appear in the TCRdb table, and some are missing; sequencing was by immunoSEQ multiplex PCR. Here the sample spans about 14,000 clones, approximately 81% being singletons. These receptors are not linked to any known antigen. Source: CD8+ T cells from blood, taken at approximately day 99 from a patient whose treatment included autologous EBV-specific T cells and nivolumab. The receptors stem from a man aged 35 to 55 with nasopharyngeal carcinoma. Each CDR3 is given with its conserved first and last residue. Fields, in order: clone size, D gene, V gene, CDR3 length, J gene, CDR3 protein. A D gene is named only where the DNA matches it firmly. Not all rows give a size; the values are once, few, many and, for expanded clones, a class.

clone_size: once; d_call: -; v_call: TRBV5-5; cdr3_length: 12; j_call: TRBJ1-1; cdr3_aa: CASSFPPQDGIF
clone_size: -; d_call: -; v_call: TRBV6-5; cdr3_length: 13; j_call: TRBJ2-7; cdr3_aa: CASSYGGFDEQYF
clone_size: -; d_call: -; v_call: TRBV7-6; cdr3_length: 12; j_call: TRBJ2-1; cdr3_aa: CASGVTYNEQFF
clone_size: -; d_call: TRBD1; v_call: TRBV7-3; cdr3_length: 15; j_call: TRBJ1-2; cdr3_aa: CASSLTRTGGSGYTF
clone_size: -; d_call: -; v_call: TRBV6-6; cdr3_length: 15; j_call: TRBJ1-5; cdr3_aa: CASSYSLSGNQPQHF
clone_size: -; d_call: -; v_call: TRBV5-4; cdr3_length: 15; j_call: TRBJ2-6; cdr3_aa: CASSLSGYGANVLTF
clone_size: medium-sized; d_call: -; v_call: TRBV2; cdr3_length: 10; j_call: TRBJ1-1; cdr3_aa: CASSVGEAFF
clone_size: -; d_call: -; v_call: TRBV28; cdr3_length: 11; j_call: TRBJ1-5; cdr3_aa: CASSFMGPQHF
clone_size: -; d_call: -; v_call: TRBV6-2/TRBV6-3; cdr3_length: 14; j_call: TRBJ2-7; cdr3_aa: CASSYSREFHEQYF
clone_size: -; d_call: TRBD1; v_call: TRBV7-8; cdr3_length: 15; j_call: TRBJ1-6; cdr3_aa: CASSWTGALNSPLHF
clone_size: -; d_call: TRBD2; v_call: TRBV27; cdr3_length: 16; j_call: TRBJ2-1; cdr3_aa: CASSPGPGTSENEQFF
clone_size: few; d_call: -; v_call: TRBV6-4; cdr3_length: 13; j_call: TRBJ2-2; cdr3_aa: CASSDSTTGELFF
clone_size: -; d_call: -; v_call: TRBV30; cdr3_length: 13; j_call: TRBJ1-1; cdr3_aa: CAWRITIRTEAFF
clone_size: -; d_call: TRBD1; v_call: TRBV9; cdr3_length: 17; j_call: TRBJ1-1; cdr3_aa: CASSSRMETGLNTEAFF
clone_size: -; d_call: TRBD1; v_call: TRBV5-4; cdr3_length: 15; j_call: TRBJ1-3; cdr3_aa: CASSLPGTGGNTIYF
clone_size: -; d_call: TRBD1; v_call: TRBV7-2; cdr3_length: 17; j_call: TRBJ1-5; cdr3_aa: CASSLWGTGFSGQPQHF
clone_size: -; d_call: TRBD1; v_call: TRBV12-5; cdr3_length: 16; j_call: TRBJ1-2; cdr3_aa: CASGTWTGQEAYGYTF
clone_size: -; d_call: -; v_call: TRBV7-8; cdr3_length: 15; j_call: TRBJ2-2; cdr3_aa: CASSLRGAGTGELFF
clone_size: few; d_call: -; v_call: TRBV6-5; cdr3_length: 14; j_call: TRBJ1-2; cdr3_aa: CASSYSGGAFGYTF
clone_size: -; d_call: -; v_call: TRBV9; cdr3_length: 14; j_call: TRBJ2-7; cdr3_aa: CASSRGAGSYEQYF
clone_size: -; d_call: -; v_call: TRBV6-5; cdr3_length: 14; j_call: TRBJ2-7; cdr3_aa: CASSYSAGSYEQYF
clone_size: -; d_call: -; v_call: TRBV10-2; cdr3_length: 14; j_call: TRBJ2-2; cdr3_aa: CASRGDGPTGELFF
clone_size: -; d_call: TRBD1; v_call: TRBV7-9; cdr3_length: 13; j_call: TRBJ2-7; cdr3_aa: CAGTGAFSYEQYF
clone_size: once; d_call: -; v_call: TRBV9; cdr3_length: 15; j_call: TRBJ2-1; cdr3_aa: CASSVEGGRYNEQFF
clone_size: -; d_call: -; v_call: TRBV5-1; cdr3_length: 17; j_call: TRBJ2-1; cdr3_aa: CASSSAEEGDPFDEQFF
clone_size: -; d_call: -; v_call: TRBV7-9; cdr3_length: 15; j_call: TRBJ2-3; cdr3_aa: CASSFTGAITDTQYF
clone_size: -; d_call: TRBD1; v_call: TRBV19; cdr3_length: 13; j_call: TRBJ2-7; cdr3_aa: CASSMTGYGEQYF
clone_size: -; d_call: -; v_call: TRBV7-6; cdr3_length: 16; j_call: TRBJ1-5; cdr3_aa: CASSLWSGDSNQPQHF
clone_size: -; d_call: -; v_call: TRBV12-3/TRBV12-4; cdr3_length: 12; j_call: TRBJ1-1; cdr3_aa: CASSTGDTEAFF
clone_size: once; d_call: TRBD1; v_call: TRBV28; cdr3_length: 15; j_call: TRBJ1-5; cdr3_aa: CASTLGQGYRQPQHF
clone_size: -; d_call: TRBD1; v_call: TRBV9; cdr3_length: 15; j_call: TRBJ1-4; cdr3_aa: CASSAGTANNEKLFF
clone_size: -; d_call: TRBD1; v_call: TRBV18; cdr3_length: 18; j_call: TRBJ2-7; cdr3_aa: CASSPPGGTGLISYEQYF
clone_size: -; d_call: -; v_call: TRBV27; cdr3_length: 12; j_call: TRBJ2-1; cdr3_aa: CASSRGGDEQFF
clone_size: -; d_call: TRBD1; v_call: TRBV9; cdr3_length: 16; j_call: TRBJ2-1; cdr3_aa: CASSVQDRGVYNEQFF
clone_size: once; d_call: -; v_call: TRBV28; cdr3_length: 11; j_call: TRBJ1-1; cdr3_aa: CASSFPSEAFF
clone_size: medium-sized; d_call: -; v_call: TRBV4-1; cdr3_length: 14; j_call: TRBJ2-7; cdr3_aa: CASSQGGGMYEQYF